Listed below are T cell receptor beta chains from one sample, sequenced in a study of vaccination and CD4 T cells after COVID-19. TCRdb reprocessed the PCR reads with MiXCR, giving one entry per CDR3 protein. Of some 25,000 distinct CDR3 sequences listed, roughly 40% are singletons. No antigen is known for these receptors. The sample was CD4+ T cells from blood, cultured in vitro. Every receptor here comes from a human donor who had recovered from COVID-19. Each CDR3 is given with its conserved first and last residue. D genes are given only for firm matches. The size field is filled for only some rows; it gives once, few, many or a size class.

. . TRBJ2-1 TRBV19 TGTGCCAGTAGTCACCATCGTAACTTTATAGATGAGCAGTTCTTC CASSHHRNFIDEQFF
. . TRBJ1-2 TRBV6-1 TGTGCCAGCAGTGAAGACAGGGCGGCCTATGGCTACACCTTC CASSEDRAAYGYTF
TRBD1 . TRBJ1-1 TRBV6-2/TRBV6-3 TGTGCCAGTTGGTCCAGGGGGCTCACTGAAGCTTTCTTT CASWSRGLTEAFF
. few TRBJ2-5 TRBV5-1 TGCGCCAGCAGCTTGATTTCTGGGGAGACCCAGTACTTC CASSLISGETQYF
TRBD2 few TRBJ2-3 TRBV10-3 TGTGCCGCCGGGGGAGGGAGGACAGATACGCAGTATTTT CAAGGGRTDTQYF
. . TRBJ2-1 TRBV20-1 TGCAGTGCTAGCGGCGACTCCTACAATGAGCAGTTCTTC CSASGDSYNEQFF
. few TRBJ2-7 TRBV6-2/TRBV6-3 TGTGCCAGCAGTTACTCTTTGGGGGGCTACGAGCAGTACTTC CASSYSLGGYEQYF
. . TRBJ1-3 TRBV19 TGTGCCAGTCTAAAACATGGTCTGCGGACGGGGGCTGGAAACACCATATATTTT CASLKHGLRTGAGNTIYF
. . TRBJ2-5 TRBV10-3 TGTGCCATCAGCCGGGACATCGGGGAGACCCAGTACTTC CAISRDIGETQYF
. . TRBJ1-3 TRBV7-6 TGTGCCAGCAGCTCTCCCCAGACAGGCACTGGAAACACCATATATTTT CASSSPQTGTGNTIYF
. few TRBJ2-2 TRBV11-2 TGTGCCAGCAGCTTAGCCCGGAACACCGGGGAGCTGTTTTTT CASSLARNTGELFF
TRBD1 . TRBJ2-4 TRBV20-1 TGCAGTGCTACCCCGGGACAGGGGGCGCACATTCAGTACTTC CSATPGQGAHIQYF
. few TRBJ1-2 TRBV18 TGTGCCAGCTCACCAGAGGCTAACTATGGCTACACCTTC CASSPEANYGYTF
TRBD1 . TRBJ2-7 TRBV12-3/TRBV12-4 TGTGCCAGCAGTTTATCAGGGGGTCGCGAGCAGTACTTC CASSLSGGREQYF
TRBD1 . TRBJ2-3 TRBV28 TGTGCCAGCAGTTCCACAGGGGGCGGGACAGATACGCAGTATTTT CASSSTGGGTDTQYF
. . TRBJ1-5 TRBV20-1 TGCAGTGCCCACAGTCGCAATCAGCCCCAGCATTTT CSAHSRNQPQHF
. . TRBJ1-1 TRBV24-1 TGTGCCACCAGCGGGGAGGGGATCGGTGAAGCTTTCTTT CATSGEGIGEAFF
TRBD1 . TRBJ2-7 TRBV2 TGTGCCAGCAGTGTAGGACAGGCAACCTCCTACGAGCAGTACTTC CASSVGQATSYEQYF
. . TRBJ2-2 TRBV18 TGTGCCAGCTCACCTGCTCAGGGTGGACGGGAGCTGTTTTTT CASSPAQGGRELFF
. few TRBJ2-7 TRBV12-3/TRBV12-4 TGTGCCAGCACCAGAGGTTCAGGGTGGGTCGGCGAGCAGTACTTC CASTRGSGWVGEQYF
. few TRBJ2-2 TRBV2 TGTGCCAGCAGTGAGCAGGGTAATGGCTATTCCGGGGAGCTGTTTTTT CASSEQGNGYSGELFF
TRBD1 few TRBJ1-5 TRBV12-5 TGTGCTAGTGGCTTGGACAGGTATCAGCCCCAGCATTTT CASGLDRYQPQHF
. . TRBJ2-1 TRBV4-2 TGTGCCAGCAGCCTAACGTGGGAGCGGACCAATGAGCAGTTCTTC CASSLTWERTNEQFF
TRBD1 few TRBJ2-2 TRBV20-1 TGCAGTGCTAGGGACAGGGGGCGCAAAACCGGGGAGCTGTTTTTT CSARDRGRKTGELFF
. . TRBJ2-7 TRBV6-5 TGTGCCAGCAGCAACTCGGGAGGGGGCTACTACGAGCAGTACTTC CASSNSGGGYYEQYF
TRBD1 few TRBJ2-7 TRBV15 TGTGCCACCAGCAGAGATCGGAACAGGGGTTACGAGCAGTACTTC CATSRDRNRGYEQYF
TRBD1 . TRBJ1-2 TRBV20-1 TGCAGTGCTAGAGAAGCTAGGGACAGGGGAGGCTATGGCTACACCTTC CSAREARDRGGYGYTF
. . TRBJ1-3 TRBV7-2 TGTGCCAGCAGCCCTCATTCCTCTGGAAACACCATATATTTT CASSPHSSGNTIYF
. few TRBJ2-1 TRBV2 TGTGCCAGCAGTAACTACAATGAGCAGTTCTTC CASSNYNEQFF
TRBD2 . TRBJ2-7 TRBV28 TGTGCCAGCAACCAACCGGGACTAGCACTCTACGAGCAGTACTTC CASNQPGLALYEQYF
. . TRBJ2-7 TRBV20-1 TGCAGTGCCACGACCGCCTACGAGCAGTACTTC CSATTAYEQYF
TRBD1 . TRBJ1-2 TRBV2 TGTGCCAGAGCGACAGGGGCCTATGGCTACACCTTC CARATGAYGYTF
. . TRBJ1-2 TRBV2 TGTGCCAGCAGTGAGGAAGGGACTGGCTACACCTTC CASSEEGTGYTF
. few TRBJ2-5 TRBV6-2/TRBV6-3 TGTGCCAGCAAGGGCCCTCCAGCGGAGAAGGGAGAGACCCAGTACTTC CASKGPPAEKGETQYF
. . TRBJ2-7 TRBV10-3 TGTGCCATCAGCCCAGGGGAGAGAACCTACGAGCAGTACTTC CAISPGERTYEQYF
TRBD2 few TRBJ2-3 TRBV7-3 TGTGCCAGCAGCTCTTCGGCCCGACTAGCGGGGAGCCCTCGCACAGATACGCAGTATTTT CASSSSARLAGSPRTDTQYF
TRBD2 . TRBJ2-7 TRBV20-1 TGCAGTGCTAGTAGCTCCCAATTAGCGGGTAGCCACTACGAGCAGTACTTC CSASSSQLAGSHYEQYF
. medium-sized TRBJ1-2 TRBV6-2/TRBV6-3 TGTGCCAGCAGTAAGACCGAACTTCCCCCTAACTATGGCTACACCTTC CASSKTELPPNYGYTF
TRBD1 . TRBJ2-2 TRBV7-9 TGTGCCAGCAGCCCGGACAGGGGGCTGAAGTGGACCGGGGAGCTGTTTTTT CASSPDRGLKWTGELFF
. . TRBJ1-1 TRBV4-1 TGCGCCAGCAGCCAAGATATAATGACCACTGAAGCTTTCTTT CASSQDIMTTEAFF
TRBD1 . TRBJ2-7 TRBV2 TGTGCCAGCAAGACAGGGGCTCTAATCTACGAGCAGTACTTC CASKTGALIYEQYF
TRBD2 . TRBJ2-7 TRBV28 TGTGCCAGCAGTTTGCCGGGACTAGCGGGACCCTACGAGCAGTACTTC CASSLPGLAGPYEQYF
. few TRBJ2-2 TRBV24-1 TGTGCCACCAGTGATTTGCGCAGGTTCGGCGGGGAGCTGTTTTTT CATSDLRRFGGELFF
. few TRBJ1-1 TRBV12-3/TRBV12-4 TGTGCCAGCACACGCGCGACAAGTATTCGCACTGAAGCTTTCTTT CASTRATSIRTEAFF
. . TRBJ2-5 TRBV7-2 TGTGCCAGCAGCCTTGGGCGGGAGACCCAGTACTTC CASSLGRETQYF
. . TRBJ1-5 TRBV30 TGTGCCTGGAGTGTAGTCAACGGGCCCCAGCATTTT CAWSVVNGPQHF
TRBD1 . TRBJ2-2 TRBV11-3 TGTGCCAGCAGCCCGGGACAGGGTTACACCGGGGAGCTGTTTTTT CASSPGQGYTGELFF
. few TRBJ1-2 TRBV19 TGTGCCAGTAGTATGTATGGGAACTATGGCTACACCTTC CASSMYGNYGYTF
TRBD1 once TRBJ1-2 TRBV12-3/TRBV12-4 TGTGCCAGCAGGTTTGGACAGGGCCATGGCTACACCTTC CASRFGQGHGYTF